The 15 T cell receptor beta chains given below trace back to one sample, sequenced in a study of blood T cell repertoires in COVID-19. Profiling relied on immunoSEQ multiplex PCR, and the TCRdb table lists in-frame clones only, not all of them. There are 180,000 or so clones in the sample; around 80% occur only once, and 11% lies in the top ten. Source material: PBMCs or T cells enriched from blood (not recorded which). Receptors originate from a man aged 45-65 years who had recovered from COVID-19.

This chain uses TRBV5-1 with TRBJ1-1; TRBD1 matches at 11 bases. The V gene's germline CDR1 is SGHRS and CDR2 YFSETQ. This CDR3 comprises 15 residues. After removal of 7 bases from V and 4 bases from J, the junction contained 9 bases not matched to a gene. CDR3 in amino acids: CASRPAGTGGTEAFF. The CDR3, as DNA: TGCGCCAGCCGCCCAGCCGGGACAGGGGGCACTGAAGCTTTCTTT.

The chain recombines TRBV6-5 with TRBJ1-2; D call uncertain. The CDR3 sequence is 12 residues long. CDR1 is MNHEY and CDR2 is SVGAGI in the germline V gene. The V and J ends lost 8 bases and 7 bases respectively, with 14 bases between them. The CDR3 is CASGSFSGGYTF. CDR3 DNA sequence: TGTGCCAGCGGGAGTTTCTCCGGTGGCTACACCTTC.

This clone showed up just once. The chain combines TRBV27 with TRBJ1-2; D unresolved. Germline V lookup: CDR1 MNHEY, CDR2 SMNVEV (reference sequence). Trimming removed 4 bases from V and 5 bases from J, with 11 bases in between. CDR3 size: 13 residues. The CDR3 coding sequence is TGTGCCAGCAGTTACGCCTTCGGTTATGGCTACACCTTC. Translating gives CASSYAFGYGYTF.

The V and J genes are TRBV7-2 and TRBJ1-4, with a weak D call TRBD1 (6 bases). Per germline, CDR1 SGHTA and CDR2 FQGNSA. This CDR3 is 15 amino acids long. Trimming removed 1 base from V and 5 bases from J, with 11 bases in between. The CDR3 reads CASSLGRTVNEKLFF. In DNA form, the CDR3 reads TGTGCCAGCAGCTTAGGCAGGACAGTAAATGAAAAACTGTTTTTT.

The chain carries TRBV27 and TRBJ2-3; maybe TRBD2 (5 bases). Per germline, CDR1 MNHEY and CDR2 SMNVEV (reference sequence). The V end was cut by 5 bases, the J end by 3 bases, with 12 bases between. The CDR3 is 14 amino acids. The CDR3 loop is CASSPDWRTDTQYF. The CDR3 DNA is TGTGCCAGCAGTCCCGACTGGAGGACAGATACGCAGTATTTT.

CDR3 nucleotide sequence: TGCGCCAGCAGTGAGTCTAGTAGCACAGATACGCAGTATTTT. Its translation: CASSESSSTDTQYF. V is TRBV10-1 and J is TRBJ2-3; D unclear. The CDR3 is 14 amino acids. Between the trimmed V and J ends, which lost 0 bases and 0 bases, there was a span of 4 bases. CDR1 is WNHNN, CDR2 SYGVQD, per germline (reference sequence).

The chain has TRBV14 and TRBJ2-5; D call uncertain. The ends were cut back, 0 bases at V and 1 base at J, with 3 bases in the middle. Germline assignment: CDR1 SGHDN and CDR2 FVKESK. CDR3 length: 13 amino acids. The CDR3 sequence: CASSQDLQETQYF. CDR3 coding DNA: TGTGCCAGCAGCCAAGATCTCCAAGAGACCCAGTACTTC.

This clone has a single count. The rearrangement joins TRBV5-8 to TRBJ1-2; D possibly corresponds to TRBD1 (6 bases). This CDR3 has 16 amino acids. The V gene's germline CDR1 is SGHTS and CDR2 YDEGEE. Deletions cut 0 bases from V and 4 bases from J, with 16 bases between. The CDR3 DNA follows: TGTGCCAGCAGCTTGGAGGGGGGGCGAACATCCTATGGCTACACCTTC. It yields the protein CASSLEGGRTSYGYTF.

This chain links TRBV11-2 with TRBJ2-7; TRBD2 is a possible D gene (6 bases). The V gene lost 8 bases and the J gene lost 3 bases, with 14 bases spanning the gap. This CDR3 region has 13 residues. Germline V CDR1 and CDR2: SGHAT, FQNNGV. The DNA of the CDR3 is TGTGCCAGCCACGCTAGCGACTACTACGAGCAGTACTTC. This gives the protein CASHASDYYEQYF.

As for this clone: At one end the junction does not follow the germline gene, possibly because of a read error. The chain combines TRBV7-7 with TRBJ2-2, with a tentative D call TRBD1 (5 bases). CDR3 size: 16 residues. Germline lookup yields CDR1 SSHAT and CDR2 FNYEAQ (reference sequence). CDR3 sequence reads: CASSLAPGTNTGELFF. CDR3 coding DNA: TGTGCTAGCAGCTTGGCCCCAGGGACGAACACCGGGGAGCTGTTTTTT.

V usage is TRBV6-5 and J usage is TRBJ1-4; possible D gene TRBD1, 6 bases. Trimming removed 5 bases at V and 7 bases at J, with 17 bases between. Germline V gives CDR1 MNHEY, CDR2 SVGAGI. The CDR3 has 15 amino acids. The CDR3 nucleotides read TGTGCCAGCAGTCCTGACAGGATGTTTGGTGAAAAACTGTTTTTT. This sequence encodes CASSPDRMFGEKLFF.

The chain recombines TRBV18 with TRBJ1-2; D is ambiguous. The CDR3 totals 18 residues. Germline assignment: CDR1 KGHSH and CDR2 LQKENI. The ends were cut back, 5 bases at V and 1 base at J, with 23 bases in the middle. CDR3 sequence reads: CASSNRQAINEYNYGYTF. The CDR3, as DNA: TGTGCCAGCTCAAATCGGCAGGCAATCAATGAGTATAACTATGGCTACACCTTC.

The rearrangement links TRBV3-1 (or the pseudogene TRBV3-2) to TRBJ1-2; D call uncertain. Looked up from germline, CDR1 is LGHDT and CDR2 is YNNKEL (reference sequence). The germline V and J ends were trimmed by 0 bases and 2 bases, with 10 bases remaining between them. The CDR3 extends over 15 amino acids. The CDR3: CASSQDRLANYGYTF. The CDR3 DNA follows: TGTGCCAGCAGCCAAGATCGGCTAGCAAACTATGGCTACACCTTC.

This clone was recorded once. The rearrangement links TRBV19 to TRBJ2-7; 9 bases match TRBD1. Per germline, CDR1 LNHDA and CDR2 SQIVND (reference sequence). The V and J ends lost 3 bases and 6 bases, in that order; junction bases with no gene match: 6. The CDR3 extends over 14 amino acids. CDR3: CASSMDRGVSEQYF. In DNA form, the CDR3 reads TGTGCCAGTAGTATGGACAGGGGAGTAAGCGAGCAGTACTTC.

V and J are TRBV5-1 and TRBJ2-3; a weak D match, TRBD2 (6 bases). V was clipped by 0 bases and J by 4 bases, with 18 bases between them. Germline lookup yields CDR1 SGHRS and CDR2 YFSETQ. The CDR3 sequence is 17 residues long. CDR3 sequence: CASSLVSPVRRADTQYF. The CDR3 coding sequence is TGCGCCAGCAGCTTGGTTTCCCCGGTTCGGAGGGCAGATACGCAGTATTTT.